This TCR beta chain was captured by sequencing in a study of blood T cell repertoires in COVID-19. This CDR3 has 16 amino acids. From germline, CDR1 is MGHRA and CDR2 YSYEKL. V dropped 3 bases and J dropped 6; count of bases not matched to a gene: 10. Assay used: immunoSEQ multiplex PCR; TCRdb lists only in-frame clones, some missing. The sample includes some 11,000 clones, over 80% of them seen just once. This clonotype originated in a human donor in a cohort sampled during active COVID-19. This sequence joins TRBV4-1 and TRBJ2-7; 11 bases line up with TRBD1. Material for sequencing was peripheral blood. The CDR3 DNA is TGCGCCAGCAGCCAGGGATACACCGGGACAGGGGGCGAGCAGTACTTC. It yields the protein CASSQGYTGTGGEQYF.